This T cell receptor (beta chain) was identified during a study of control samples from healthy donors and cancer patients. This CDR3 contains 14 residues. Per the germline V gene, CDR1 is LNHDA and CDR2 is SQIVND (reference sequence). V lost 9 bases to trimming and J lost 5 bases; unmatched junction nucleotides: 10. The assay was immunoSEQ multiplex PCR, and TCRdb's table has in-frame clones only and misses some. Here the sample spans around 58,000 clones, approximately 95% being singletons. The receptor comes from a woman between 18 and 29 years old in good health. Sequencing input: blood. The rearrangement uses TRBV19 and TRBJ1-5; 7 bases are shared with TRBD1. The CDR3 DNA follows: TGTGCCAGCCTCGGGACAGATCTTTATCAGCCCCAGCATTTT. Translation gives CASLGTDLYQPQHF. Based on the CDR3 plus reference TRBV19 and TRBJ1-5, the full variable domain is DGGITQSPKYLFRKEGQNVTLSCEQNLNHDAMYWYRQDPGQGLRLIYYSQIVNDFQKGDIAEGYSVSREKKESFPLTVTSAQKNPTAFYLCASLGTDLYQPQHFGDGTRLSIL.